The sample holds many counts of the clone carrying this TCR beta chain. Its antigen is unknown. This specimen comes from a study of T-cell memory formation after mild COVID-19. Study-wide background: TCR clustering was largely donor specific.

TCRdb reanalysed the 5' RACE reads using MiXCR and keeps one entry per CDR3 protein. Among hundreds of thousands of distinct CDR3 sequences listed, more than 20% were seen once. Whole-study findings and limits: Clones contracting across day 15 to 85 had a balanced CD4/CD8 profile; later expanding clones leaned CD4+. Largely, contracting CD4+ clones fell within CM and EM, and contracting CD8+ clones within EMRA.

The CDR3 runs to 14 residues. Trimming pared 4 bases from V and 7 bases from J, leaving 14 bases between. From germline, CDR1 is SGHRS and CDR2 YFSETQ. The receptor comes from a man aged 18 to 29 who had mild COVID-19 (a few samples of this study predate the infection). Cell type and time point are not known. What was sequenced was PBMCs or a T cell subset sorted from them (not recorded which). This rearrangement joins TRBV5-1 to TRBJ1-4, with D maybe TRBD1 (5 bases). The CDR3 region is CASSLSTGGEKLFF. The CDR3 region has the DNA TGCGCCAGCAGCCTATCGACGGGGGGTGAAAAACTGTTTTTT. Filled out from reference TRBV5-1 and TRBJ1-4, the complete variable domain reads KAGVTQTPRYLIKTRGQQVTLSCSPISGHRSVSWYQQTPGQGLQFLFEYFSETQRNKGNFPGRFSGRQFSNSRSEMNVSTLELGDSALYLCASSLSTGGEKLFFGSGTQLSVL.